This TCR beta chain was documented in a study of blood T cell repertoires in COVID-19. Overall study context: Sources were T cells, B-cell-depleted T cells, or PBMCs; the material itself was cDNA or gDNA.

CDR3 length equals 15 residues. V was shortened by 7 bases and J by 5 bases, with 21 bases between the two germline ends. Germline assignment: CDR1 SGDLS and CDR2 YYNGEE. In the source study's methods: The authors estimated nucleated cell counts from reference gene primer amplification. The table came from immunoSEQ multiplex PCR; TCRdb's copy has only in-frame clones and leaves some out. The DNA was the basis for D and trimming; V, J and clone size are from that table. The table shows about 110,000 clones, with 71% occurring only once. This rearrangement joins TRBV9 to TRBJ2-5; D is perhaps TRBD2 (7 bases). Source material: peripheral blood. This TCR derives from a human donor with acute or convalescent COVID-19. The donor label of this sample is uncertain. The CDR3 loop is CASAVAGAGGETQYF. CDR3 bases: TGTGCCAGCGCCGTGGCGGGGGCCGGGGGGGAGACCCAGTACTTC.